Listed here are 2 T cell receptor beta chains from one sample, sequenced in a study of blood T cells in healthy people across ages. Combining a sample-barcoded 5' primer with a J-beta primer mix, a second PCR ran for about 6 to 12 cycles. From the 5' RACE reads, TCRdb called clonotypes with MiXCR, one entry per CDR3 protein. This table has more than 650,000 distinct CDR3 sequences, about a fifth appearing once. Sequencing was carried out using blood. The source is a man between 65 and 85 years old in good health.

This clonotype was recorded a few times. V is TRBV6-2 or TRBV6-3 and J is TRBJ2-3; possibly TRBD2 for D (5 bases). V shed 5 bases and J shed 0 bases, with 12 bases lying between them. Germline CDR1 and CDR2: MNHEY and SVGEGT. The CDR3 is 15 amino acids. The CDR3 DNA reads as TGTGCCAGCAGTCCCTGGCGGGCCAGCACAGATACGCAGTATTTT. The encoded protein is CASSPWRASTDTQYF.

This clonotype was seen a few times. The rearrangement uses TRBV10-3 and TRBJ1-4; D uncertain. Trimming took off 10 bases at V and 0 bases at J, with 9 bases between the two ends. The CDR3 spans 13 residues. Germline assignment: CDR1 ENHRY and CDR2 SYGVKD. The CDR3 protein is CASQFATNEKLFF. The CDR3 DNA follows: TGTGCCAGCCAATTTGCAACTAATGAAAAACTGTTTTTT.